Below, one T cell receptor beta chain is given with its context. No antigen is known for it. These data originate in a study of shared clonotypes between healthy human individuals. About the study: Serving as donors were a couple of women and three men, whose ages spanned 18 to 49.

In germline, CDR1 is MDHEN, CDR2 SYDVKM. This CDR3 is 12 amino acids long. With 6 bases removed from V and 5 bases from J, the gap between germline ends came to 10 bases. Findings of the study overall: In having few donors, the study represented limited genetic and exposure-history diversity.

Here immunoSEQ multiplex PCR was the method, and the copy in TCRdb shows in-frame clones only, minus some. The sample consists of some 2.1 million clones, around 95% of them appearing once. The chain uses TRBV28 and TRBJ1-2, with D hard to call. This TCR was sampled from a man aged 18 to 29 in good health. Sequencing used naive CD4+ T cells sorted from blood. Stated subset: CD45RA+ positively selected. The CDR3 here is CASSASRYGYTF. The CDR3 DNA reads TGTGCCAGCAGCGCGTCTCGTTATGGCTACACCTTC.